The rows below give T cell receptor beta chains drawn from one sample of a study of CD8+CD57+ T cells in acquired aplastic anemia. TCRdb re-analysed the reads in MiXCR, keeping a single row per CDR3 protein. The sample carries about 58,000 distinct CDR3 sequences, around 50% recorded once. Sequencing was performed on sorted CD4+, CD8+, or CD8+CD57+ T cells (not recorded which) from PBMCs. These receptors originate from a human donor with aplastic anemia. CDR3s include the opening cysteine and the closing phenylalanine or tryptophan. D genes are given only for firm matches. For some rows the clone size is stated as once, few or many, or as a class when expanded; others skip it.

d_call j_call clone_size v_call cdr3_nt cdr3_aa
TRBD1 TRBJ1-2 many TRBV30 TGTGCCTGGAGTGTGGGACAGGGATTTGGCTACACCTTC CAWSVGQGFGYTF
NA TRBJ1-1 NA TRBV19 TGTGCCAGCGAAAAGGCCACGAACACTGAAGCTTTCTTT CASEKATNTEAFF
TRBD1 TRBJ1-2 NA TRBV29-1 TGCAGCGTGGGGACAGGGCGGGAAGGCTACACCTTC CSVGTGREGYTF
NA TRBJ2-5 many TRBV7-9 TGTGCCAGCAGCCCGCGGACAGAAGAGACCCAGTACTTC CASSPRTEETQYF
TRBD1 TRBJ2-1 many TRBV9 TGTGCCAGCAGTTCAGGGAGACAGGGTTACAATGAGCAGTTCTTC CASSSGRQGYNEQFF
NA TRBJ2-2 NA TRBV19 TGTGCCAGTAGCTTCGGGGCGAACACCGGGGAGCTGTTTTTT CASSFGANTGELFF
NA TRBJ2-1 NA TRBV15 TGTGCCACCAGCAGCACTATCTCCTACAATGAGCAGTTCTTC CATSSTISYNEQFF
TRBD1 TRBJ1-1 few TRBV6-4 TGTGCCAGCAGTGGGGACAGGGGGCGCGAGGGCACTGAAGCTTTCTTT CASSGDRGREGTEAFF
TRBD1 TRBJ1-5 NA TRBV29-1 TGCAGCGCGGGGGACAGGGTAAAACAGCCCCAGCATTTT CSAGDRVKQPQHF
NA TRBJ1-6 few TRBV11-2 TGTGCCAGCAGCACGGATTACAGAGACCCAAGCTCCTATAATTCACCCCTCCACTTT CASSTDYRDPSSYNSPLHF
TRBD1 TRBJ2-5 many TRBV11-2 TGTGCCAGCAGCTTAGGGGACCGGGACAGGGTCCGGGAGACCCAGTACTTC CASSLGDRDRVRETQYF
NA TRBJ1-2 NA TRBV29-1 TGCAGCGCGGTGCGTGGGGGCTATGGCTACACCTTC CSAVRGGYGYTF
NA TRBJ2-3 many TRBV6-1 TGTGCCAGCAGTGAAGAGGCGGAAGATACGCAGTATTTT CASSEEAEDTQYF
NA TRBJ1-5 NA TRBV11-3 TGTGCCAGCAGCTTAAGTCAGGGTCTAGGGCAGCCCCAGCATTTT CASSLSQGLGQPQHF
NA TRBJ1-2 NA TRBV5-1 TGCGCCAGCAGCTTGGGGGGTGATGGCTACACCTTC CASSLGGDGYTF
NA TRBJ1-5 NA TRBV10-3 TGTGCCATCAGTGAGCGCCTTGGCAATCAGCCCCAGCATTTT CAISERLGNQPQHF
TRBD1 TRBJ1-1 NA TRBV2 TGTGCCAGCAGTGGAGACAGGGGGCTTAGCACTGAAGCTTTCTTT CASSGDRGLSTEAFF
NA TRBJ1-1 NA TRBV19 TGTGCCAGTAGTATACAGGGGCTCACTGAAGCTTTCTTT CASSIQGLTEAFF
TRBD1 TRBJ2-5 NA TRBV6-6 TGTGCCAGCAGTTCTCTTGACAGGGGGCTCGAGACCCAGTACTTC CASSSLDRGLETQYF
NA TRBJ2-3 NA TRBV15 TGTGCCACCAGCAGGATGTCGGGAGATACGCAGTATTTT CATSRMSGDTQYF
TRBD1 TRBJ1-2 NA TRBV29-1 TGCAGCGTCGACGGAACAGGGGTAGAAGGGGGCTACACCTTC CSVDGTGVEGGYTF
NA TRBJ1-6 NA TRBV9 TGTGCCAGCAGCGTAGTCGGGACACCCCATTCACCCCTCCACTTT CASSVVGTPHSPLHF
TRBD2 TRBJ2-2 few TRBV7-8 TGTGCCAGCAACCAGCTCGCGGGGGCCGGGGAGCTGTTTTTT CASNQLAGAGELFF
NA TRBJ2-7 NA TRBV19 TGTGCCAGTAGTATAGTCCTCGGGGAGAAGTACGAGCAGTACTTC CASSIVLGEKYEQYF
NA TRBJ2-3 NA TRBV5-1 TGCGCCAGCAGCTTGATGACTGGAGGCACAGATACGCAGTATTTT CASSLMTGGTDTQYF
NA TRBJ2-1 NA TRBV6-4 TGTGCCAGCAGTGACTCACCAGGGGCCGACAATGGGCAGTTCTTC CASSDSPGADNGQFF
NA TRBJ1-3 many TRBV4-3 TGCGCCAGCAGCCAAGATTCGTCAGGGCCTGGAAACACCATATATTTT CASSQDSSGPGNTIYF
NA TRBJ1-2 many TRBV12-5 TGTGCTAGTGGCTACGAGACAGAGCGGGATGGCTACACCTTC CASGYETERDGYTF
NA TRBJ1-5 many TRBV2 TGTGCCAGCTCCCTGCCGCGGCGCAATCAGCCCCAGCATTTT CASSLPRRNQPQHF
NA TRBJ1-1 many TRBV14 TGTGCCAGCAGCCAAGTTGGAGGGGCGAACACTGAAGCTTTCTTT CASSQVGGANTEAFF
TRBD2 TRBJ2-5 once TRBV19 TGTGCCAGTAGTATAAGCGGGGGGGTCCAAGAGACCCAGTACTTC CASSISGGVQETQYF
NA TRBJ2-5 NA TRBV5-1 TGCGCCAGCAGCTGGAATAGTCAGCAACAAGAGACCCAGTACTTC CASSWNSQQQETQYF
NA TRBJ2-7 many TRBV11-2 TGTGCCAGCAGCGGGGACCTCACCTACGAGCAGTACTTC CASSGDLTYEQYF
NA TRBJ2-5 few TRBV7-9 TGTGCCAGCAGCCCATCTAGCGCACAAGAGACCCAGTACTTC CASSPSSAQETQYF
TRBD1 TRBJ1-5 many TRBV6-1 TGTGCCAGCATTCCGATAGGGACAGGGGAGATCCACAATCAGCCCCAGCATTTT CASIPIGTGEIHNQPQHF
NA TRBJ1-3 NA TRBV25-1 TGTGCCAGCAGTGAATCCCTGGCTAGCTCTGGAAACACCATATATTTT CASSESLASSGNTIYF
NA TRBJ2-7 few TRBV2 TGTGCCAGCAGTGACCTCTATTCCTACGAGCAGTACTTC CASSDLYSYEQYF
TRBD1 TRBJ2-1 once TRBV6-1 TGTGCCAGCAGTGAAGTAGGACAGGGGTCCAATGAGCAGTTCTTC CASSEVGQGSNEQFF
NA TRBJ2-7 many TRBV7-9 TGTGCCAGCAGTTTAGGAGCAGATTACGAGCAGTACTTC CASSLGADYEQYF
NA TRBJ1-5 NA TRBV7-8 TGTGCCAGCAGCTTAGCACGATTTCAGCCCCAGCATTTT CASSLARFQPQHF
NA TRBJ1-1 NA TRBV7-2 TGTGCCAGCAGTTACCAAAGTGACACTGAAGCTTTCTTT CASSYQSDTEAFF
NA TRBJ2-7 NA TRBV4-1 TGCGCCAGCAGCCAAGATAGTCGGGGGTCACGGGAGCAGTACTTC CASSQDSRGSREQYF
TRBD1 TRBJ2-7 NA TRBV10-3 TGTGCCAGCAGCTCCGCACAGGGGCTCGAGCAGTACTTC CASSSAQGLEQYF
NA TRBJ1-2 NA TRBV29-1 TGCAGCGTTGGGATGACTAACTATGGCTACACCTTC CSVGMTNYGYTF
NA TRBJ1-1 many TRBV7-2 TGTGTCAGCAGCTTAGGGGAGAGCACTGAAGCTTTCTTT CVSSLGESTEAFF
NA TRBJ2-5 few TRBV13 TGTGCCACCAGCTTAAAGTCAGCGGAGGCACTCCAAGAGACCCAGTACTTC CATSLKSAEALQETQYF
TRBD2 TRBJ2-5 NA TRBV2 TGTGCCAGCAGTGAGCTTACTAGCGGGCAAGAGACCCAGTACTTC CASSELTSGQETQYF
NA TRBJ2-7 NA TRBV12-3/TRBV12-4 TGTGCCAGCAGTCCCGGGGACACCTACGAGCAGTACTTC CASSPGDTYEQYF
NA TRBJ2-3 once TRBV20-1 TGCAGTGCTAGAGAGGTGGGGGCGGATACGCAGTATTTT CSAREVGADTQYF
NA TRBJ2-2 NA TRBV19 TGTGCCAGTAGTAGGGAAACGAGACGGGAGCTGTTTTTT CASSRETRRELFF